One and the same sample provided the 11 T cell receptor beta chains below, sequenced in a study of blood T cell repertoires in COVID-19. Assay used: immunoSEQ multiplex PCR; TCRdb lists only in-frame clones, some missing. The sample contains more than 200,000 clones, around 85% of which appear only once. What was sequenced was peripheral blood. Receptor source: a woman in her forties with active or convalescent COVID-19.

In the case of this clone: Germline and junction disagree at one end, which may indicate a read error. The rearrangement links TRBV2 to TRBJ1-6; D might be TRBD1 (5 bases). From germline, CDR1 is SNHLY and CDR2 FYNNEI. There are 12 residues in the CDR3. In DNA, the CDR3 is TGTGCCAGCAGTGAATCCCTGGGGCCCGGGTACTTT. Encoded protein: CASSESLGPGYF. The whole variable domain, filled in from reference TRBV2 and TRBJ1-6, reads EPEVTQTPSHQVTQMGQEVILRCVPISNHLYFYWYRQILGQKVEFLVSFYNNEISEKSEIFDDQFSVERPDGSNFTLKIRSTKLEDSAMYFCASSESLGPGYFGNGTRLTVT.

The V call is TRBV19, the J call TRBJ1-2; 11 bases map to TRBD1. The J segment lost 8 bases and the V segment lost 6 bases, leaving 8 bases of the junction unmatched. Per germline, CDR1 LNHDA and CDR2 SQIVND (reference sequence). This CDR3 region has 14 residues. The CDR3 loop is CASRTGTGGEGYTF. The CDR3 DNA follows: TGTGCCAGTAGGACCGGGACAGGGGGGGAAGGCTACACCTTC.

The chain combines TRBV18 with TRBJ1-3; D gene uncertain. Trimming cost V 3 bases and J 3 bases, with 12 bases left between them. This CDR3 has 15 amino acids. The germline CDR1 and CDR2 sequences are KGHSH and LQKENI. CDR3 nucleotides: TGTGCCAGCTCACCTGCGCCCCAGGTTGGAAACACCATATATTTT. Amino acid sequence: CASSPAPQVGNTIYF.

This clone was counted a few times. This rearrangement joins TRBV6-5 to TRBJ1-6; 9 bases align to TRBD1. CDR3 length equals 16 residues. V was clipped by 0 bases and J by 6 bases; unmatched bases: 3. Germline CDR1 MNHEY, CDR2 SVGAGI. In DNA form, the CDR3 reads TGTGCCAGCAGTTACTCACTGACAGGGGGTAATTCACCCCTCCACTTT. Its protein product is CASSYSLTGGNSPLHF.

This clone showed up just a few times. The rearrangement links TRBV7-3 to TRBJ1-1; the D gene is possibly TRBD1 (5 bases). Germline V gene lookup returns CDR1 SGHTA and CDR2 FQGTGA. Trimming stripped 2 bases from V and 4 bases from J, with 17 bases between. The CDR3 contains 16 residues. The CDR3 spells CASSLGAGKLSTEAFF. The CDR3 DNA reads as TGTGCCAGCAGCTTAGGGGCAGGGAAGTTATCCACTGAAGCTTTCTTT. Based on the CDR3 plus reference TRBV7-3 and TRBJ1-1, the full variable domain is GAGVSQTPSNKVTEKGKYVELRCDPISGHTALYWYRQSLGQGPEFLIYFQGTGAADDSGLPNDRFFAVRPEGSVSTLKIQRTERGDSAVYLCASSLGAGKLSTEAFFGQGTRLTVV.

This clone occurred a few times. The rearrangement links TRBV19 to TRBJ2-5, with D possibly TRBD1 on 5 matching bases. CDR3 length: 15 amino acids. Germline V gene data show CDR1 as LNHDA and CDR2 as SQIVND (reference sequence). Trimming pared 5 bases from V and 1 base from J, leaving 14 bases between. The CDR3 reads CASSPQVTGQETQYF. The CDR3 nucleotides are TGTGCCAGTAGTCCGCAAGTCACAGGCCAAGAGACCCAGTACTTC.

This chain joins TRBV18 and TRBJ2-1, with 10 bases that match TRBD1. With 2 bases clipped from V and 6 bases from J, the junction kept 13 bases outside the gene matches. The CDR3 is 18 residues long. CDR1 and CDR2 from the germline V gene are KGHSH and LQKENI. The CDR3: CASSPVLSDRGRSNEQFF. CDR3 bases: TGTGCCAGCTCACCAGTCCTCTCCGACAGGGGGCGCAGCAATGAGCAGTTCTTC.

This clone was counted only a few times. The V gene is TRBV24-1, the J gene TRBJ1-3, with D unresolved. Germline values: CDR1 KGHDR, CDR2 SFDVKD. The V end lost 7 bases, the J end lost 4 bases, and 10 bases lay between the germline ends. This CDR3 is built from 13 residues. The CDR3 region has the DNA TGTGCCACCAGCAGTATCGAAGGAAACACCATATATTTT. This gives the protein CATSSIEGNTIYF.

In its sample, this clone was seen a few times. This chain links TRBV28 with TRBJ1-2, with D uncertain. CDR1 and CDR2 (germline): MDHEN, SYDVKM. The CDR3 sequence is 14 residues long. The V and J ends lost 8 bases and 5 bases respectively, with 18 bases between them. The CDR3 DNA reads as TGTGCCAGCTACCCCCCTGGGCCGGGATATGGCTACACCTTC. It codes for CASYPPGPGYGYTF.

CDR3 sequence reads: CASSQDPGRYEQYF. For the CDR3, the DNA is TGTGCCAGCAGCCAAGACCCTGGGCGTTACGAGCAGTACTTC. V and J are TRBV3-1 (or the pseudogene TRBV3-2) and TRBJ2-7, with D hard to call. This CDR3 region has 14 residues. CDR1 is LGHDT and CDR2 is YNNKEL in the germline V gene (reference sequence). V dropped 0 bases and J dropped 4 bases, with 10 bases sitting between them.

The chain uses TRBV7-2 and TRBJ2-3, with D perhaps matching TRBD1 (6 bases). Germline assignment: CDR1 SGHTA and CDR2 FQGNSA. The CDR3 runs 15 residues. Trimming stripped 0 bases from V and 5 bases from J, with 12 bases between. In nucleotides, the CDR3 is TGTGCCAGCAGCTTAGCGCTGGGGGCCGTAGATACGCAGTATTTT. It encodes CASSLALGAVDTQYF.